Listed below are T cell receptor beta chains from one sample, sequenced in a study of T cells in Graves' hyperthyroidism and ophthalmopathy. TCRdb fed the multiplex PCR reads into MiXCR, producing one record per CDR3 protein. The sample holds 730,000 or so distinct CDR3 sequences, 15% to 20% seen once. Input material: blood. These receptor sequences come from a woman between 50 and 59 years old with Graves' hyperthyroidism that later progressed to Graves' ophthalmopathy. CDR3s include the opening cysteine and the closing phenylalanine or tryptophan. A D gene is named only where the DNA matches it firmly. Clone size is not always given. Where it is, it says once, few, many or a class for expanded clones.

j_call d_call v_call clone_size cdr3_nt cdr3_aa
TRBJ1-2 - TRBV29-1 - TGCAGCGTTCCGAGGGGGGGTGGTGGCTATGGCTACACCTTC CSVPRGGGGYGYTF
TRBJ2-3 - TRBV6-1 few TGTGCCAGCAGTTACGCGGGGGCGCCGACAGATACGCAGTATTTT CASSYAGAPTDTQYF
TRBJ1-5 - TRBV12-3/TRBV12-4 many TGTGCCAGCAGTTTAGGACAGGATCAGCCCCAGCATTTT CASSLGQDQPQHF
TRBJ2-7 - TRBV18 many TGTGCCAGCTCCCACCCACGGAACACCGAGCAGTACTTC CASSHPRNTEQYF
TRBJ1-5 - TRBV12-3/TRBV12-4 - TGTGCCAGCAGTCGACCTACAGGGAAAGACGGCAATCAGCCCCAGCATTTT CASSRPTGKDGNQPQHF
TRBJ1-5 TRBD1 TRBV12-3/TRBV12-4 - TGTGCCAGCAGTTTTGGCGCAGGGGGGTGGGGAGTTCAGCCCCAGCATTTT CASSFGAGGWGVQPQHF
TRBJ2-7 - TRBV20-1 many TGCAGTGTGGCGACGGGGGAGCAGTACTTC CSVATGEQYF
TRBJ1-5 - TRBV6-1 - TGTGCCAGCAGTGATCAGGCGGCAGGGATTCAGCCCCAGCATTTT CASSDQAAGIQPQHF
TRBJ2-7 - TRBV7-8 many TGTGCCAGCAGCCCACCGACAGTCCGCTCCTACGAGCAGTACTTC CASSPPTVRSYEQYF
TRBJ1-5 TRBD1 TRBV6-1 many TGTGCCAGCAGTGAATGGGACAGGGTGAGTGATCAGCCCCAGCATTTT CASSEWDRVSDQPQHF
TRBJ2-2 - TRBV6-5 - TGTGCCAGTGGCCCCTGGAACACCGGGGAGCTGTTTTTT CASGPWNTGELFF
TRBJ2-7 - TRBV6-5 - TGTGCCAGCAGTTACTCGAAACGGGTCGGGCTCAGGAGCTCCTACGAGCAGTACTTC CASSYSKRVGLRSSYEQYF
TRBJ2-5 - TRBV2 many TGTGCCAGCAGTGAAAGGGCCGAGGAGACCCAGTACTTC CASSERAEETQYF
TRBJ2-5 TRBD2 TRBV5-6 few TGTGCCAGCAGCTTGAAGGGACTAGGACAAGAGACCCAGTACTTC CASSLKGLGQETQYF
TRBJ1-1 - TRBV6-5 - TGTGCCAGCAGTTATACCCGCTTAGAAGCTTTCTTT CASSYTRLEAFF
TRBJ2-1 TRBD1 TRBV30 many TGTGCCTGGAGGGCCGGGACAGGGGTCCATGAGCAGTTCTTC CAWRAGTGVHEQFF
TRBJ1-3 - TRBV2 - TGTGCCAGCAGTCCAGGCCGCTCTGGAAACACCATATATTTT CASSPGRSGNTIYF
TRBJ1-2 - TRBV9 many TGTGCCAGCAGCGGAGCCCTGGGGACAACGGGAGGCTACACCTTC CASSGALGTTGGYTF
TRBJ1-6 - TRBV3-1 many TGTGCCAGCGGACGGTCCTATAATTCACCCCTCCACTTT CASGRSYNSPLHF
TRBJ2-3 - TRBV2 many TGTGCCAGCAGTGACAGGGTGGCAGATACGCAGTATTTT CASSDRVADTQYF
TRBJ2-1 TRBD1 TRBV3-1 - TGTGCCAGCAGCCAAACACCGGGACAGCCATGGGATGAGCAGTTCTTC CASSQTPGQPWDEQFF
TRBJ2-2 - TRBV5-1 many TGCGCCAGCAGCTTGGCACAGAGGTCCACCGGGGAGCTGTTTTTT CASSLAQRSTGELFF